Each of the 17 T cell receptor beta chains below was sequenced from the same sample in a study of blood T cells in healthy people across ages. Using a J-beta primer mix together with a sample-barcoded 5' primer, a second PCR was run for roughly 7 to 12 cycles. MiXCR, run by TCRdb on the 5' RACE reads, gives a single entry per CDR3 protein. Of almost 550,000 distinct CDR3 sequences in the sample, about 25% were seen once. In addition, the sample was reused for a study of T cells of mothers and their children.

The sequencing input was blood. Receptor source: a boy between 10 and 17 years old in good health.

The V gene is TRBV7-9, the J gene TRBJ2-7; no reliable D call. The CDR3 is 12 amino acids. Between the trimmed V and J ends, which lost 11 bases and 6 bases, there was a span of 17 bases. The germline gives CDR1 SEHNR, CDR2 FQNEAQ (reference sequence). The CDR3 coding sequence is TGTGCCTTTCTTCGGGCCGCCGGCGAGCAGTACTTC. Protein product: CAFLRAAGEQYF.

The chain links TRBV11-2 to TRBJ1-1, with D perhaps matching TRBD1 (6 bases). The CDR3 has 15 amino acids. Germline lookup yields CDR1 SGHAT and CDR2 FQNNGV. V lost 5 bases, J lost 6 bases, and 19 bases lay in between. CDR3 loop: CASSLTPPGGPEAFF. For the CDR3, the DNA is TGTGCCAGCAGCCTAACCCCACCGGGGGGCCCTGAAGCTTTCTTT. The full variable domain, completed using reference TRBV11-2 and TRBJ1-1, is EAGVAQSPRYKIIEKRQSVAFWCNPISGHATLYWYQQILGQGPKLLIQFQNNGVVDDSQLPKDRFSAERLKGVDSTLKIQPAKLEDSAVYLCASSLTPPGGPEAFFGQGTRLTVV.

The chain carries TRBV29-1 and TRBJ1-2; 11 positions agree with TRBD1. Germline lookup yields CDR1 SQVTM and CDR2 ANQGSEA. The CDR3 loop spans 13 amino acids. The trim removed 6 bases at V and 5 bases at J, leaving 5 bases unmatched. CDR3 sequence: CSVADRGLYGYTF. DNA of the CDR3: TGCAGCGTAGCGGACAGGGGGCTTTATGGCTACACCTTC.

V gene TRBV5-1 combines with J gene TRBJ2-7; 7 positions match TRBD1. The length of the CDR3 is 17 residues. Unmatched junction bases numbered 12, after V lost 0 bases and J lost 3 bases. Looked up from germline, CDR1 is SGHRS and CDR2 is YFSETQ. The CDR3 bases are TGCGCCAGCAGCTTGGCCCTTTCAGACAGGGACCACTACGAGCAGTACTTC. Translation gives CASSLALSDRDHYEQYF. Supplemented by reference TRBV5-1 and TRBJ2-7, the full variable domain reads KAGVTQTPRYLIKTRGQQVTLSCSPISGHRSVSWYQQTPGQGLQFLFEYFSETQRNKGNFPGRFSGRQFSNSRSEMNVSTLELGDSALYLCASSLALSDRDHYEQYFGPGTRLTVT.

The chain carries TRBV10-3 and TRBJ2-2; no definite D call. Per the germline V gene, CDR1 is ENHRY and CDR2 is SYGVKD. The CDR3 consists of 13 residues. The V and J ends lost 3 bases and 7 bases respectively, with 9 bases between them. The CDR3 protein is CAISDDEHGELFF. In nucleotides, the CDR3 is TGTGCCATCAGTGATGACGAACACGGGGAGCTGTTTTTT.

This clonotype was recorded a few times. The rearrangement joins TRBV3-1 to TRBJ2-7; D is unclear. The CDR3 totals 13 residues. Trimming removed 1 base from V and 7 bases from J, with 11 bases in between. Germline CDR1 and CDR2: LGHDT and YNNKEL (reference sequence). The CDR3 DNA follows: TGTGCCAGCAGCCAAGTTCTCTATCGAGAGCAGTACTTC. This encodes CASSQVLYREQYF.

This clonotype has a handful of counts. The chain links TRBV11-2 to TRBJ2-5, with 11 bases fitting TRBD2. Germline-derived CDR1 and CDR2 are SGHAT and FQNNGV. The CDR3 loop spans 16 amino acids. V trimming: 2 bases; J trimming: 5 bases; junction bases outside the gene matches: 7. The CDR3 protein is CASSLQLAGAGETQYF. CDR3 nucleotide sequence: TGTGCCAGCAGCTTACAACTAGCGGGGGCCGGGGAGACCCAGTACTTC. The variable domain in full, completed from reference TRBV11-2 and TRBJ2-5, reads EAGVAQSPRYKIIEKRQSVAFWCNPISGHATLYWYQQILGQGPKLLIQFQNNGVVDDSQLPKDRFSAERLKGVDSTLKIQPAKLEDSAVYLCASSLQLAGAGETQYFGPGTRLLVL.

This clonotype was seen many times. The V gene is TRBV7-3, the J gene TRBJ2-5; 10 positions agree with TRBD1. The CDR3 is 14 amino acids. V trimming: 5 bases; J trimming: 5 bases; junction bases outside the gene matches: 5. CDR1 and CDR2 from the germline V gene are SGHTA and FQGTGA. DNA of the CDR3: TGTGCCAGCAGCGCGGGACAGGGGTTGGAGACCCAGTACTTC. Its translation: CASSAGQGLETQYF.

This clonotype was seen more than once but under ten times. The J gene is TRBJ2-1, the V gene TRBV29-1; a possible D gene is TRBD1 (6 bases). The V and J ends lost 3 bases and 0 bases respectively, with 15 bases between them. Germline V gene lookup returns CDR1 SQVTM and CDR2 ANQGSEA. This CDR3 is built from 16 residues. The CDR3: CSVDSTGRGSYNEQFF. The CDR3, as DNA: TGCAGCGTTGACTCAACGGGCAGGGGCTCCTACAATGAGCAGTTCTTC.

The chain links TRBV7-9 to TRBJ2-5; D possibly corresponds to TRBD1 (5 bases). The J call may be in error: the DNA end matches TRBJ2-7 better. CDR3 length: 13 residues. Germline lookup yields CDR1 SEHNR and CDR2 FQNEAQ (reference sequence). The CDR3 here is CASTDKDIYEQYF. In nucleotides, the CDR3 is TGTGCCAGCACAGACAAGGACATCTACGAGCAGTACTTC.

This chain uses TRBV7-9 with TRBJ2-3; 7 bases map to TRBD1. After removal of 11 bases from V and 1 base from J, the junction contained 6 bases not matched to a gene. The CDR3 loop spans 13 amino acids. Germline loops: CDR1 SEHNR, CDR2 FQNEAQ (reference sequence). CDR3 sequence: CAFDRAGTDTQYF. In DNA, the CDR3 is TGTGCCTTCGACAGGGCTGGCACAGATACGCAGTATTTT.

This clonotype was counted only a few times. The rearrangement links TRBV7-9 to TRBJ2-7; TRBD2 is a possible D gene (6 bases). The CDR3 runs 14 residues. The V gene lost 6 bases and the J gene lost 4 bases, with 16 bases spanning the gap. Germline lookup yields CDR1 SEHNR and CDR2 FQNEAQ (reference sequence). The CDR3: CASSLEVSGYEQYF. In DNA, the CDR3 is TGTGCCAGCAGTTTGGAAGTCAGCGGGTACGAGCAGTACTTC.

J is TRBJ2-5 and V is TRBV7-2; D is unresolved. Germline lookup yields CDR1 SGHTA and CDR2 FQGNSA. Trimming left V 5 bases short and J 5 bases short, with 12 bases between. The length of the CDR3 is 13 residues. The CDR3 coding sequence is TGTGCCAGCAGCCCCACGGGTTGGGAGACCCAGTACTTC. This sequence encodes CASSPTGWETQYF.

Written as DNA, the CDR3 is TGTGCCAGCAGTTCTGAGACGAGTAATTCACCCCTCCACTTT. Its translation is CASSSETSNSPLHF. The V gene is TRBV6-2 or TRBV6-3, the J gene TRBJ1-6; D gene ambiguous. CDR3 length equals 14 residues. V lost 4 bases to trimming and J lost 6 bases, with 10 bases between them. Germline V gene data show CDR1 as MNHEY and CDR2 as SVGEGT.

J is TRBJ1-5 and V is TRBV20-1; tentative D call: TRBD1 (5 bases). This CDR3 spans 14 amino acids. Germline assignment: CDR1 DFQATT and CDR2 SNEGSKA (reference sequence). Trimming cost V 3 bases and J 5 bases, with 14 bases left between them. The CDR3 DNA reads as TGCAGTGCTAGTCCTGGGGGGGGTTATCAGCCCCAGCATTTT. Translated: CSASPGGGYQPQHF.

The chain is built from TRBV9 and TRBJ2-5; 8 nucleotides agree with TRBD2. The DNA end is a closer match to TRBJ2-1, so the J assignment may be wrong. This CDR3 contains 15 residues. CDR1 and CDR2 (germline): SGDLS, YYNGEE. CDR3 in DNA: TGTGCCAGCAGCGCCGGGGGGGCCTATCCCAATGAGCAGTTCTTC. This codes for CASSAGGAYPNEQFF.

V and J are TRBV5-1 and TRBJ2-5, with no clear D. Germline values: CDR1 SGHRS, CDR2 YFSETQ. The CDR3 is 13 residues long. V lost 0 bases to trimming and J lost 3 bases, with 6 bases between them. The DNA of the CDR3 is TGCGCCAGCAGCTTGGTTTCGGAAGAGACCCAGTACTTC. As protein: CASSLVSEETQYF.